The rows below give T cell receptor beta chains drawn from one sample of a study of glioma-infiltrating T cells. TCRdb ran MiXCR on the multiplex PCR reads and lists one entry per CDR3 protein. The sample yields around 390,000 distinct CDR3 sequences, more than 35% seen once. The sequenced sample consisted of glioma tissue, nonneoplastic brain tissue, or PBMCs (not recorded which). These receptors came from a human donor with low-grade glioma or glioblastoma, undergoing nonglioma brain surgery, or in good health (not recorded which). Both conserved end residues are part of each CDR3. Each record gives: D gene, J gene, clone size, V gene, CDR3 protein, CDR3 DNA. The D gene is left open where the match is weak. The size entry is marked missing in some rows and otherwise reads once, few, many or a size class.

>-|TRBJ2-3|-|TRBV7-3
CASSTLSSSTDTQYF
TGTGCCAGCAGCACACTGTCCAGCAGCACAGATACGCAGTATTTT
>-|TRBJ1-2|many|TRBV20-1
CSAPQSFGVGGYTF
TGCAGTGCCCCACAATCGTTCGGAGTGGGTGGCTACACCTTC
>-|TRBJ2-7|once|TRBV4-1
CASGQAVVRYSYEQYF
TGCGCCAGCGGCCAAGCCGTAGTGAGATACTCCTACGAGCAGTACTTC
>TRBD2|TRBJ2-4|many|TRBV6-2/TRBV6-3
CASSYSPLAGYGGDIQYF
TGTGCCAGCAGTTACTCGCCGCTAGCGGGATATGGAGGGGACATTCAGTACTTC
>-|TRBJ2-7|-|TRBV6-2/TRBV6-3
CASGYSQGSSEQYF
TGTGCCAGCGGTTACTCGCAGGGTAGTAGCGAGCAGTACTTC
>TRBD2|TRBJ2-1|-|TRBV4-3
CASSQAPLAGGHNEQFF
TGCGCCAGCAGCCAAGCCCCCCTAGCGGGAGGACACAATGAGCAGTTCTTC
>-|TRBJ2-5|few|TRBV7-2
CASSLVGSSETQYF
TGTGCCAGCAGCTTAGTGGGCTCATCAGAGACCCAGTACTTC
>TRBD1|TRBJ1-1|-|TRBV7-6
CASSQQGQAFNTEAFF
TGTGCCAGCAGCCAACAAGGACAGGCTTTCAACACTGAAGCTTTCTTT
>TRBD1|TRBJ1-2|-|TRBV7-2
CASSSGTGGNYGYTF
TGTGCCAGCAGCTCGGGGACAGGGGGGAACTATGGCTACACCTTC
>-|TRBJ1-6|-|TRBV20-1
CGARDMGWDSPLHF
TGCGGTGCTAGAGATATGGGGTGGGATTCACCCCTCCACTTT
>-|TRBJ2-1|-|TRBV7-2
CASSLEAVSYNEQFF
TGTGCCAGCAGCTTAGAGGCGGTCTCCTACAATGAGCAGTTCTTC
>-|TRBJ2-3|-|TRBV27
CASSPIVRVTLSSTDTQYF
TGTGCCAGCAGTCCTATTGTTCGGGTCACCCTCTCTAGCACAGATACGCAGTATTTT
>-|TRBJ2-1|few|TRBV15
CATSERVTYNEQFF
TGTGCCACCAGCGAGCGGGTAACCTACAATGAGCAGTTCTTC
>TRBD1|TRBJ1-5|many|TRBV28
CASSSLQGTGNQPQHF
TGTGCCAGCAGTTCCCTACAGGGGACTGGCAATCAGCCCCAGCATTTT
>TRBD2|TRBJ2-1|-|TRBV25-1
CASSQDQAGDYNEQFF
TGTGCCAGCAGCCAGGATCAAGCGGGAGACTACAATGAGCAGTTCTTC
>TRBD1|TRBJ2-4|-|TRBV9
CASSPTTFTGGRRAKNIQYF
TGTGCCAGCAGCCCTACAACCTTTACAGGGGGCAGGAGGGCCAAAAACATTCAGTACTTC
>-|TRBJ2-7|few|TRBV7-9
CASSSIIGSEQYF
TGTGCCAGCAGCTCTATAATAGGAAGCGAGCAGTACTTC
>-|TRBJ1-1|-|TRBV19
CASRTWSTEAFF
TGTGCCAGTAGGACCTGGTCCACTGAAGCTTTCTTT
>TRBD1|TRBJ1-1|few|TRBV7-2
CASSFDRAGNTEAFF
TGTGCCAGCAGCTTCGACAGGGCGGGGAACACTGAAGCTTTCTTT
>-|TRBJ2-7|-|TRBV7-9
CASSLAGQETEYF
TGTGCCAGCAGCTTGGCCGGACAAGAGACCGAGTACTTC
>-|TRBJ1-1|-|TRBV7-2
CASSLVDSTEAFF
TGTGCCAGCAGCTTAGTGGATAGCACTGAAGCTTTCTTT
>-|TRBJ2-1|-|TRBV7-2
CASSIRRTSVDNEQFF
TGTGCCAGCAGTATCAGACGGACTTCGGTTGACAATGAGCAGTTCTTC
>TRBD2|TRBJ2-1|-|TRBV28
CASSFSGTSGYEQFF
TGTGCCAGCAGTTTCTCCGGGACTAGCGGCTATGAGCAGTTCTTC
>TRBD1|TRBJ1-1|few|TRBV7-2
CASSLDGTGGPDTEAFF
TGTGCCAGCAGCTTAGACGGGACAGGGGGCCCAGACACTGAAGCTTTCTTT
>-|TRBJ1-1|-|TRBV7-2
CASSTGRAEAFF
TGTGCCAGCAGCACCGGTCGGGCTGAAGCTTTCTTT
>-|TRBJ2-5|-|TRBV28
CASSDVPQETQYF
TGTGCCAGCAGCGACGTTCCCCAAGAGACCCAGTACTTC
>-|TRBJ2-1|-|TRBV4-1
CASSQAALGGIGDEQFF
TGCGCCAGCAGCCAAGCCGCCCTTGGCGGGATAGGGGATGAGCAGTTCTTC
>TRBD2|TRBJ2-7|-|TRBV11-2
CASSVGLAGGEQYF
TGTGCCAGCAGCGTCGGACTAGCGGGAGGCGAGCAGTACTTC
>TRBD1|TRBJ2-7|many|TRBV6-2/TRBV6-3
CASSTPRTGSSYEQYF
TGTGCCAGCAGTACCCCGAGGACAGGGAGCTCCTACGAGCAGTACTTC
>-|TRBJ2-2|few|TRBV20-1
CSARPYNRELFF
TGCAGTGCTAGACCTTACAACAGGGAGCTGTTTTTT
>TRBD1|TRBJ1-1|-|TRBV28
CASIKDWDRDTKAFF
TGTGCCAGCATAAAAGATTGGGACAGGGACACTAAAGCTTTCTTT
>TRBD2|TRBJ2-7|once|TRBV20-1
CSARVNRYSGIYEQYF
TGCAGTGCTAGGGTCAACAGGTACAGCGGGATATACGAGCAGTACTTC
>TRBD1|TRBJ2-5|many|TRBV20-1
CSASRQGALGTQYF
TGCAGTGCAAGCCGACAGGGGGCCCTTGGGACCCAGTACTTC
>-|TRBJ2-7|-|TRBV5-1
CASSLVEYEQYF
TGCGCCAGCAGCTTGGTCGAGTACGAGCAGTACTTC
>-|TRBJ2-7|-|TRBV4-1
CASSQEQRSSYEQYF
TGCGCCAGCAGCCAAGAGCAGCGGAGCTCCTACGAGCAGTACTTC
>-|TRBJ2-1|-|TRBV27
CASSIGGMNYNERFF
TGTGCCAGCAGTATAGGTGGGATGAACTACAATGAGCGGTTCTTC
>-|TRBJ1-3|-|TRBV18
CASSDRRNSGNTIYF
TGTGCCAGCTCCGACCGGCGTAACTCTGGAAACACCATATATTTT
>-|TRBJ1-3|many|TRBV25-1
CASSEVGNTIYF
TGTGCCAGCAGTGAGGTTGGAAACACCATATATTTT
>-|TRBJ1-5|many|TRBV6-1
CASMKGWHSNQPQHF
TGTGCCAGCATGAAAGGGTGGCATAGCAATCAGCCCCAGCATTTT
>TRBD1|TRBJ2-1|many|TRBV28
CASSFIGQEYNEQFF
TGTGCCAGCAGTTTTATCGGACAGGAGTACAATGAGCAGTTCTTC
>-|TRBJ1-1|many|TRBV20-1
CSASWAGGGTEAFF
TGCAGTGCTAGTTGGGCCGGGGGGGGGACTGAAGCTTTCTTT
>TRBD2|TRBJ2-7|-|TRBV7-2
CASSHSGHSSYEQYF
TGTGCCAGCAGCCATAGCGGGCATAGCTCCTACGAGCAGTACTTC
>TRBD2|TRBJ2-3|many|TRBV27
CASSKLAGSTDTQYF
TGTGCCAGCAGTAAGCTAGCGGGGAGCACAGATACGCAGTATTTT
>-|TRBJ2-7|-|TRBV15
CATSRIGGDSYEQYF
TGTGCCACCAGCAGAATAGGGGGAGATTCCTACGAGCAGTACTTC
>TRBD1|TRBJ2-3|few|TRBV6-5
CASSYSVGQGTDTQYF
TGTGCCAGCAGTTACTCCGTTGGACAGGGGACAGATACGCAGTATTTT
>-|TRBJ1-5|many|TRBV20-1
CSALPFDGNSNQPQHF
TGCAGTGCCCTACCGTTCGATGGCAATAGCAATCAGCCCCAGCATTTT
>-|TRBJ1-2|-|TRBV28
CASSPGDGYNYGYTF
TGTGCCAGCTCCCCGGGGGATGGGTATAACTATGGCTACACCTTC
>TRBD1|TRBJ1-1|-|TRBV5-1
CASSFLNRGLGEAFF
TGCGCCAGCAGCTTCCTTAACAGGGGACTCGGTGAAGCTTTCTTT
>-|TRBJ1-1|-|TRBV29-1
CSVEGLGLNTEAFF
TGCAGCGTTGAAGGTTTAGGGCTGAACACTGAAGCTTTCTTT
>-|TRBJ2-5|many|TRBV6-1
CASSLQDQETQYF
TGTGCCAGCAGCCTACAGGATCAAGAGACCCAGTACTTC
>TRBD1|TRBJ2-6|few|TRBV27
CASRNRGSGANVLTF
TGTGCCAGCAGGAACAGGGGATCTGGGGCCAACGTCCTGACTTTC